The 12 T cell receptor beta chains below were found in one sample sequenced in a study of T cell responses to AZD1222 COVID-19 vaccine. The data were produced by immunoSEQ multiplex PCR, yet TCRdb's version contains in-frame clones alone and is incomplete. Among about 120,000 clones, around nine tenths were seen once, and the ten largest hold about 12%. Material: peripheral blood, obtained on day 0 of AZD1222 vaccination. The receptors were sampled from an adult in good health.

The chain links TRBV14 to TRBJ2-1; 9 bases align to TRBD2. Per germline, CDR1 SGHDN and CDR2 FVKESK. V lost 0 bases and J lost 5; bases outside the gene matches: 8. This CDR3 spans 17 amino acids. The CDR3 region has the DNA TGTGCCAGCAGCCAAGAGCTCCTGACTAGCGGTCACAATGAGCAGTTCTTC. It yields the protein CASSQELLTSGHNEQFF.

The V and J genes are TRBV4-1 and TRBJ1-1; no reliable D call. The CDR3 has 15 residues. Trimming removed 1 base from V and 0 bases from J, with 9 bases in between. Germline CDR1 is MGHRA and CDR2 is YSYEKL. DNA for the CDR3: TGCGCCAGCAGCCAAGTAGGGCGAATGAACACTGAAGCTTTCTTT. It specifies CASSQVGRMNTEAFF.

The sample holds a few counts of this clone. Within the sample, other DNA sequences also encode this same CDR3. The chain links TRBV4-1 to TRBJ1-2, with 10 bases lining up with TRBD1. Per the germline V gene, CDR1 is MGHRA and CDR2 is YSYEKL. The trim removed 3 bases at V and 8 bases at J, leaving 21 bases unmatched. The CDR3 sequence is 19 residues long. For the CDR3, the DNA is TGCGCCAGCAGCCATCAGACAGGGGGCCTGCGCCGGGGGGATCGAGGCTACACCTTC. Its translation: CASSHQTGGLRRGDRGYTF.

To note about this clone: At one of its ends the junction is not consistent with the germline gene, which may arise from a read error. The CDR3 protein is CAGSQGLAGNQPQHF. The CDR3 nucleotides are TGCGCCGGCAGCCAAGGCTTGGCGGGCAATCAGCCCCAGCATTTT. The rearrangement links TRBV4-3 to TRBJ1-5; no clear D gene. CDR1 and CDR2 (germline): LGHNA, YSLEER. CDR3 length: 15 amino acids.

The chain is built from TRBV4-3 and TRBJ2-7; D perhaps matches TRBD2 (5 bases). In germline, CDR1 is LGHNA, CDR2 YSLEER. CDR3 length equals 15 residues. V was shortened by 4 bases and J by 1 base, with 14 bases between the two germline ends. CDR3 amino acids: CASSPLKGASYEQYF. In DNA, the CDR3 is TGCGCCAGCAGCCCACTGAAGGGAGCATCCTACGAGCAGTACTTC.

The chain uses TRBV30 and TRBJ2-3; 7 bases line up with TRBD1. Trimming at V came to 8 bases and at J to 0 bases, leaving 8 bases not matched to a gene. Germline V gene lookup returns CDR1 GTSNPN and CDR2 SVGIG (reference sequence). CDR3 length: 14 residues. In DNA form, the CDR3 reads TGTGCCCGCCGACAGGGACCTAGCACAGATACGCAGTATTTT. This gives the protein CARRQGPSTDTQYF.

In DNA, the CDR3 is TGTGCCAGCAGCTTAGACCGCGAAGAGACCCAGTACTTC. Its translation is CASSLDREETQYF. This rearrangement joins TRBV11-2 to TRBJ2-5; D call uncertain. The CDR3 is made up of 13 amino acids. V lost 0 bases to trimming and J lost 3 bases, with 5 bases between them. Germline V gene lookup returns CDR1 SGHAT and CDR2 FQNNGV. The full variable domain, in which reference TRBV11-2 and TRBJ2-5 provide the parts outside the CDR3, is EAGVAQSPRYKIIEKRQSVAFWCNPISGHATLYWYQQILGQGPKLLIQFQNNGVVDDSQLPKDRFSAERLKGVDSTLKIQPAKLEDSAVYLCASSLDREETQYFGPGTRLLVL.

This clone occurred a few times. One end of the junction does not line up with germline, which may come from a read error. This sequence joins TRBV7-7 and TRBJ2-2; a weak D match, TRBD1 (5 bases). Germline loops: CDR1 SSHAT, CDR2 FNYEAQ (reference sequence). This CDR3 has 14 residues. The CDR3 DNA reads as TGTGCTAGCAGGCTATCAGGGCACGCCGGGGAGCTGTTTTTT. Its translation: CASRLSGHAGELFF. Full variable domain (missing parts from reference TRBV7-7 and TRBJ2-2): GAGVSQSPRYKVTKRGQDVTLRCDPISSHATLYWYQQALGQGPEFLTYFNYEAQPDKSGLPSDRFSAERPEGSISTLTIQRTEQRDSAMYRCASRLSGHAGELFFGEGSRLTVL.

The chain has TRBV5-1 and TRBJ2-7, with 8 bases lining up with TRBD2. CDR3 length: 16 residues. Trimming removed 5 bases from V and 2 bases from J; junction bases left unmatched: 12. Germline CDR1 SGHRS, CDR2 YFSETQ. The CDR3 here is CASSLKGSGAPYEQYF. CDR3 bases: TGCGCCAGCAGTTTGAAGGGTAGCGGGGCCCCCTACGAGCAGTACTTC.

The rearrangement joins TRBV24-1 to TRBJ2-7, with D possibly being TRBD1 or TRBD2 (5 bases each). The CDR3 runs 15 residues. Between the trimmed V and J ends, which lost 2 bases and 0 bases, there was a span of 10 bases. Germline-derived CDR1 and CDR2 are KGHDR and SFDVKD. CDR3 in amino acids: CATSDSGAGSYEQYF. As DNA, the CDR3 is TGTGCCACCAGTGATTCCGGGGCCGGCTCCTACGAGCAGTACTTC.

This rearrangement joins TRBV19 to TRBJ2-3; D may be TRBD1 (5 bases). The CDR3 has 15 residues. V lost 3 bases, J lost 4 bases, and 14 bases lay in between. CDR1 is LNHDA, CDR2 SQIVND, per germline (reference sequence). The CDR3 DNA reads as TGTGCCAGTAGTATTGGCCAGGGTCGTCCAGATACGCAGTATTTT. Translated, it gives CASSIGQGRPDTQYF.

The chain links TRBV5-5 to TRBJ1-2, with unresolved D. V lost 2 bases and J lost 6, with 17 bases in between. Germline CDR1 SGHKS, CDR2 YYEKEE (reference sequence). This CDR3 has 15 amino acids. The CDR3 nucleotides read TGTGCCAGCAGCTTATCACCAGGACTTTCGAATGGCTACACCTTC. Protein: CASSLSPGLSNGYTF.